These 5 T cell receptor beta chains were sequenced from one sample in a study of siplizumab effects on memory and regulatory T cells. TCRdb's copy holds only in-frame clones and misses some; the assay was immunoSEQ multiplex PCR. The sample lists about 100,000 clones; roughly 92% were seen once. What was sequenced was CD4+ T cells sorted from blood. These TCRs come from a human donor in good health.

The rearrangement links TRBV28 to TRBJ1-1; the match to TRBD1 covers 7 bases. Germline CDR1 MDHEN, CDR2 SYDVKM. This CDR3 spans 19 amino acids. Unmatched junction bases numbered 17, after V lost 3 bases and J lost 1 base. In DNA, the CDR3 is TGTGCCAGCAGTTTCCCTCCTACCCTGCTGCGGACAGGGAACACTGAAGCTTTCTTT. Protein: CASSFPPTLLRTGNTEAFF.

This clone was detected once. The chain is built from TRBV18 and TRBJ2-6; D remains unclear. Trimming left V 3 bases short and J 1 base short, with 13 bases between. This CDR3 region has 17 residues. Germline CDR1 is KGHSH and CDR2 is LQKENI. The chain's CDR3 is CASSPLPGTSGANVLTF. The CDR3 nucleotides read TGTGCCAGCTCACCCCTTCCGGGCACTTCTGGGGCCAACGTCCTGACTTTC.

The chain recombines TRBV4-1 with TRBJ1-1; D remains ambiguous. Germline values: CDR1 MGHRA, CDR2 YSYEKL. This CDR3 has 13 amino acids. Trimming removed 2 bases from V and 4 bases from J, with 8 bases in between. In nucleotides, the CDR3 is TGCGCCAGCAGCCAAATGCCGATCACTGAAGCTTTCTTT. Amino acids: CASSQMPITEAFF.

The V gene is TRBV5-1, the J gene TRBJ2-7; D perhaps matches TRBD2 (6 bases). V was pared by 0 bases and J by 6 bases, with 19 bases between. This CDR3 region has 16 residues. Germline V gives CDR1 SGHRS, CDR2 YFSETQ. CDR3 DNA: TGCGCCAGCAGCTTGGAAACGAGGCAGGGAGGTCGCGAGCAGTACTTC. This gives the protein CASSLETRQGGREQYF.

This chain joins TRBV19 and TRBJ1-5; D call uncertain. Per germline, CDR1 LNHDA and CDR2 SQIVND (reference sequence). The V and J ends lost 5 bases and 2 bases respectively, with 13 bases between them. The CDR3 contains 15 residues. The chain's CDR3 is CASSLGSVRNQPQHF. Here the CDR3 DNA reads TGTGCCAGTAGTCTAGGTTCTGTGCGCAATCAGCCCCAGCATTTT.